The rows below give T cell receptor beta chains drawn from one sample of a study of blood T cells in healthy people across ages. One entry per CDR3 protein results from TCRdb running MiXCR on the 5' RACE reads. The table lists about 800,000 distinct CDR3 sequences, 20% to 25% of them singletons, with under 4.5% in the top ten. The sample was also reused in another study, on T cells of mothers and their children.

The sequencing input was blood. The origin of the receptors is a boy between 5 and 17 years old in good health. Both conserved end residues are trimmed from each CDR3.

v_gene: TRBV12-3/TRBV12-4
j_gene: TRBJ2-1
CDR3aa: ASRARTGIRGYNEQF

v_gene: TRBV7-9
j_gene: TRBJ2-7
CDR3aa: ASSENLGGLEDEQY

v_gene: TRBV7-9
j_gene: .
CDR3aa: ASSPLGQPRASGRREQF

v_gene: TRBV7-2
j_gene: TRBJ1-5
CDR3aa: ASSLDSGGGNQPQH

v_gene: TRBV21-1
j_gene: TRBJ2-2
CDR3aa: ARGWGATGELF

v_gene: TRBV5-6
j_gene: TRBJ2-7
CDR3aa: ASSAYPGGEQY

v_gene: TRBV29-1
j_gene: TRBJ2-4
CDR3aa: SAPRSSVVQELAKNIQY

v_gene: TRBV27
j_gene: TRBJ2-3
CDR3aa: ASSSGGSPIDTQY

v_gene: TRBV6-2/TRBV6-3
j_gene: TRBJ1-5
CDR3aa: ASSYPRSGGGNQPQH

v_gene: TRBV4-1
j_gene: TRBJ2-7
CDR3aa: ASSQEILAGGAYEQY

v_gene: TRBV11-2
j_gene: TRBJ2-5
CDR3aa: ASSFGRLQETQY

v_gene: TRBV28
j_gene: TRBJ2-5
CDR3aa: ASSLTSAQETQY

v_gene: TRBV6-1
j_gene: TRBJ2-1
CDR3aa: AGRKSYNEQF

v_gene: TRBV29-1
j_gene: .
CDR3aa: SVERPGLSSYEQY

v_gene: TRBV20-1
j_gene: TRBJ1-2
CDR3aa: SALGGANYGYT

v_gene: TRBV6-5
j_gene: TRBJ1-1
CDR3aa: ASSYSFAVEAF

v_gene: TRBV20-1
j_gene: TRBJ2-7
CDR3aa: SARDRADYEQY

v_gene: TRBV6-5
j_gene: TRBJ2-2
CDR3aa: ATTDRTTGELF

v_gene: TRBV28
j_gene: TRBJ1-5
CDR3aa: ASRQRNRVGQPQH

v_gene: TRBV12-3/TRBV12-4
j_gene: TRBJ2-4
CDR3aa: ASSLLGDLGKNIQY

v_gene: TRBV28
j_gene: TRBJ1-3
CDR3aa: ASSFGKWSDTIY

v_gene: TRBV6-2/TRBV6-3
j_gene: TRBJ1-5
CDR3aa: ASSGLQGYQPQH

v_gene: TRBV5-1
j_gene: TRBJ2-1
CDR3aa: ASSLEGVRGDNEQF

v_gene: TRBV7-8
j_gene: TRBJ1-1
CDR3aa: ASSLWSGQWKEAF

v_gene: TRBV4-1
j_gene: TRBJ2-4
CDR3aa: ASSRTSGSSSKNIQY

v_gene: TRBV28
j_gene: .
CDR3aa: ASRRRTGLNEQY

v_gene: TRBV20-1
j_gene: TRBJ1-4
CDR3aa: SARDIQGADEKLF

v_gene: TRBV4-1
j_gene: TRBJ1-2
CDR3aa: ASSQPGTRRDYGYT

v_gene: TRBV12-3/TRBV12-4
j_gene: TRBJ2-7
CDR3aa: ASSPVRGSSYEQY

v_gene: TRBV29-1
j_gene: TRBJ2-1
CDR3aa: SVFRDSSNEQF

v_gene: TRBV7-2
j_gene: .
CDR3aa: ASSSRDRGYSEQF

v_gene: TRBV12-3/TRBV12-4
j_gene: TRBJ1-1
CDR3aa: ASRPQGRVNTEAF

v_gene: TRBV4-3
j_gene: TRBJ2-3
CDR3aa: ASSQDGQASTDTQY

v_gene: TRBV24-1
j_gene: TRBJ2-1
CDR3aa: ATSDQGASSYNEQF

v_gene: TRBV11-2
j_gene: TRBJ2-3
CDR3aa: ASSRADTQY

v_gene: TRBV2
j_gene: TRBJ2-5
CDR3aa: ASSGGLAAETQY

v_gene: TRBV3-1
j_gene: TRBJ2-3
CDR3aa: ASSPSSPDTQY

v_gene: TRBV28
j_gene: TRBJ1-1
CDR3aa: ASSLRDNYEAF

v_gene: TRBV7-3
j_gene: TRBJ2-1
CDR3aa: ASSLDGPTVFSYNEQF

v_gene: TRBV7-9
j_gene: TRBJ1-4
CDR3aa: ASTPGATNEKLF